Below, 5 T cell receptor beta chains from the same sample are listed, as sequenced in a study of blood T cells in healthy people across ages. Using a J-beta primer mix together with a sample-barcoded 5' primer, a second PCR was run for about 6 to 11 cycles. TCRdb used MiXCR to reprocess the 5' RACE reads, holding one entry per CDR3 protein. The sample lists about 1.5 million distinct CDR3 sequences, roughly 43% occurring once. Sequenced input: blood. These receptors were obtained from a woman aged 18-29 years in good health.

This clonotype was counted only a few times. The gene calls are TRBV20-1 and TRBJ1-2; maybe TRBD1 (5 bases). Trimming took off 0 bases at V and 6 bases at J, with 17 bases between the two ends. Germline V lookup: CDR1 DFQATT, CDR2 SNEGSKA (reference sequence). This CDR3 contains 15 residues. This CDR3 reads CSARDDPGGKDGYTF. DNA of the CDR3: TGCAGTGCTAGAGATGATCCCGGGGGGAAAGATGGCTACACCTTC.

This clonotype was seen only once. The gene calls are TRBV7-2 and TRBJ1-2, with D possibly matching TRBD1 (6 bases). Germline CDR1 and CDR2: SGHTA and FQGNSA. V lost 5 bases and J lost 6, with 13 bases in between. The length of the CDR3 is 13 residues. CDR3 nucleotides: TGTGCCAGCAGCATTACAGGGTTCGATGGCTACACCTTC. It yields the protein CASSITGFDGYTF.

The chain employs TRBV25-1 and TRBJ1-5; D is undetermined. There are 17 residues in the CDR3. Germline assignment: CDR1 MGHDK and CDR2 SYGVNS. Trimming shortened V by 2 bases and J by 0 bases, and 14 bases separated the two germline ends. The CDR3 DNA sequence: TGTGCCAGCAGTGAAAGTCGTATTGCAGGTAGCAATCAGCCCCAGCATTTT. Translating gives CASSESRIAGSNQPQHF.

This chain uses TRBV5-4 with TRBJ1-2; D is possibly TRBD1 (6 bases). Trimming took off 4 bases at V and 4 bases at J, with 11 bases between the two ends. In germline, CDR1 is SGHNT, CDR2 YYREEE (reference sequence). The CDR3 runs 13 residues. The CDR3 region has the DNA TGTGCCAGCAGCGTCCAGGGGCCCTATGGCTACACCTTC. It is translated as CASSVQGPYGYTF.

The chain employs TRBV27 and TRBJ1-5; a possible D gene is TRBD1 (5 bases). V was cut by 2 bases and J by 6 bases, with 14 bases left in between. The CDR3 length is 15 residues. Germline CDR1 is MNHEY and CDR2 is SMNVEV (reference sequence). CDR3 region: CASSLPVTDPQPQHF. For the CDR3, the DNA is TGTGCCAGCAGTTTACCAGTGACAGATCCTCAGCCCCAGCATTTT.